This T cell receptor beta chain came from a study of blood T cells in healthy people across ages. This clonotype has only a few counts. Its antigen is unidentified. Findings and limits, study-wide: A strong correlation between TCR beta diversity and naive T cell percentage was seen.

About 10 milliliters of peripheral blood were drawn from each donor into EDTA-treated tubes. A sample-barcoded 5' primer and a J-beta primer mix were used in a second PCR of roughly 6 to 12 cycles. Each cDNA molecule received a tag from a template-switch adaptor that had 12 random nucleotides. TCRdb reprocessed the 5' RACE reads with MiXCR, giving one entry per CDR3 protein. This sample carries roughly 790,000 distinct CDR3 sequences, about 42% of them seen once, and the ten largest clones take under 25%. The V gene's germline CDR1 is SGHVS and CDR2 FNYEAQ. V was pared by 8 bases and J by 0 bases, with 4 bases of the junction left unmatched. The CDR3 length is 14 residues.

The TCR was taken from a woman aged 55-69 years in good health. The material sequenced was blood. This rearrangement joins TRBV7-6 to TRBJ2-7, with 10 bases fitting TRBD2. This CDR3 is CASVPSGSSYEQYF. The CDR3 coding sequence is TGTGCCAGCGTACCTAGCGGGAGCTCCTACGAGCAGTACTTC.